This record looks at one T cell receptor (beta chain) sequence and its context. These data come from a study of shared clonotypes between healthy human individuals. Study-wide context: Donor composition was a couple of women and a few men, aged 18 to 49.

Germline CDR1 and CDR2: LNHDA and SQIVND (reference sequence). With V trimmed by 7 bases and J by 7 bases, 20 bases remained unmatched. The CDR3 sequence is 17 residues long. The protocol was immunoSEQ multiplex PCR, while the TCRdb copy is restricted to in-frame clones and leaves out a portion. This sample yields millions of clones, of which around 94% are seen a single time; roughly 0.13% belongs to the top ten. The chain combines TRBV19 with TRBJ1-1, with 8 bases matching TRBD1. This sequence was found in a man aged 18 to 35 in good health. Material for sequencing was naive CD4+ T cells sorted from blood. Subset here: CD45RA+ positively selected. CDR3 nucleotides: TGTGCCAGTACCCCACCTCCCCAGGGGGCGCGGGCGCTTGAAGCTTTCTTT. It codes for CASTPPPQGARALEAFF.